This T cell receptor (beta chain) was found in a study of blood T cell repertoires in COVID-19. Patients in Seattle were enrolled during active infection, then followed longitudinally. Produced via immunoSEQ multiplex PCR; TCRdb's table is partial and in-frame only. Of approximately 210,000 clones listed, under 90% are singletons. The CDR3 has 14 residues. Germline assignment: CDR1 SGHKS and CDR2 YYEKEE (reference sequence). Trimming left V 0 bases short and J 7 bases short, with 13 bases between. This clonotype was sampled from a woman older than 75 with COVID-19, enrolled during active disease. The genes are TRBV5-5 and TRBJ2-5; D is perhaps TRBD1 (5 bases). Material for sequencing was peripheral blood. The CDR3 DNA reads as TGTGCCAGCAGCTTGGGCAGGGTGTTTGGGACCCAGTACTTC. It translates to CASSLGRVFGTQYF.